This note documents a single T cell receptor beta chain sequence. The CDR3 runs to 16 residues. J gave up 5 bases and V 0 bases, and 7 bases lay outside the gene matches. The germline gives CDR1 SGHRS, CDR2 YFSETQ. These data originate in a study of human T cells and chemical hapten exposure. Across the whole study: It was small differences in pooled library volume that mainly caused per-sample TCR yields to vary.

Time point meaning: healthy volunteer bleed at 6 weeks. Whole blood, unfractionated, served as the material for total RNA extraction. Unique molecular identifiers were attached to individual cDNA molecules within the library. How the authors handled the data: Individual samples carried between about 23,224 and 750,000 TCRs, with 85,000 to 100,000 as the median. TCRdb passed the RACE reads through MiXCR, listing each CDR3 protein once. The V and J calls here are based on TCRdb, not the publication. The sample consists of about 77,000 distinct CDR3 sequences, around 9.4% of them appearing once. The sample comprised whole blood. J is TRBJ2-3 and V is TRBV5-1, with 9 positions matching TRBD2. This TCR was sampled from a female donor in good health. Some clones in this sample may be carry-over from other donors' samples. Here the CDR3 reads CASSLVAGGPGDTQYF. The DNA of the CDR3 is TGCGCCAGCAGCTTGGTTGCGGGGGGGCCTGGAGATACGCAGTATTTT. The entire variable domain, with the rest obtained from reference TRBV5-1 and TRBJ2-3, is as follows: KAGVTQTPRYLIKTRGQQVTLSCSPISGHRSVSWYQQTPGQGLQFLFEYFSETQRNKGNFPGRFSGRQFSNSRSEMNVSTLELGDSALYLCASSLVAGGPGDTQYFGPGTRLTVL.